This TCR beta chain was retrieved from a study of cytotoxic CD8 clonotypes in ibrutinib-treated CLL. Whole-study context: Overall, around 25 responses were partial and 2 complete; following median about 68 months, roughly 15 patients stayed remitted and around twelve progressed. Samples had a mean of approximately 270,000 productive templates and tens of thousands of productive rearrangements.

This clone occurred many times. TCRdb's copy holds only in-frame clones and misses some; the assay was immunoSEQ multiplex PCR. The data hold some 200,000 clones, with approximately 70% observed a single time. Germline assignment: CDR1 MDHEN and CDR2 SYDVKM. V was clipped by 6 bases and J by 6 bases, with 7 bases between them. The CDR3 extends over 11 amino acids. The sample in question was PBMCs, obtained after 12 months of ibrutinib treatment. The V call is TRBV28, the J call TRBJ2-3; the D is unclear. This TCR was sampled from a human donor with chronic lymphocytic leukemia. The CDR3 spells CASRSPDTQYF. The CDR3 DNA sequence: TGTGCCAGCAGGTCCCCGGATACGCAGTATTTT. Using reference TRBV28 and TRBJ2-3 for the parts outside the CDR3, the full variable domain is DVKVTQSSRYLVKRTGEKVFLECVQDMDHENMFWYRQDPGLGLRLIYFSYDVKMKEKGDIPEGYSVSREKKERFSLILESASTNQTSMYLCASRSPDTQYFGPGTRLTVL.